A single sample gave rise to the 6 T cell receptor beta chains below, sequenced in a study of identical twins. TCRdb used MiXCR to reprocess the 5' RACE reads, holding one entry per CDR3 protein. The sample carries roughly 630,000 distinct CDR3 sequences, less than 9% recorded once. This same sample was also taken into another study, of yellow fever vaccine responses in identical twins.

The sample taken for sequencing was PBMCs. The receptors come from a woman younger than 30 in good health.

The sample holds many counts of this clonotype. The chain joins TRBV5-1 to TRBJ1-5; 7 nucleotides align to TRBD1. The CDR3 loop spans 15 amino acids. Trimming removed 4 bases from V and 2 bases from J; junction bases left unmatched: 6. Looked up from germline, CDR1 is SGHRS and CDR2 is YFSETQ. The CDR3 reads CASSEAGGGNQPQHF. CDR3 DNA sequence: TGCGCCAGCAGCGAGGCAGGGGGTGGCAATCAGCCCCAGCATTTT.

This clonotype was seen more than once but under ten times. The CDR3 here is CASSPQDRGDSPLHF. CDR3 DNA: TGCGCCAGCAGCCCTCAGGACAGGGGGGATTCACCCCTCCACTTT. The chain employs TRBV4-1 and TRBJ1-6, with 10 bases aligning to TRBD1. Per germline, CDR1 MGHRA and CDR2 YSYEKL. The CDR3 loop spans 15 amino acids. V shed 4 bases and J 8 bases; nucleotides not matched to a gene: 5.

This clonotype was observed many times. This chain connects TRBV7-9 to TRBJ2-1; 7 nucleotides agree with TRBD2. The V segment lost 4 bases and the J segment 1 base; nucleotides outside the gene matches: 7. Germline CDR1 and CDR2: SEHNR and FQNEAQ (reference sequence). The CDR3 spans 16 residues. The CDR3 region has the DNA TGTGCCAGCAGCTCGCAGGGCGGGAGATCCTACAATGAGCAGTTCTTC. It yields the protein CASSSQGGRSYNEQFF.

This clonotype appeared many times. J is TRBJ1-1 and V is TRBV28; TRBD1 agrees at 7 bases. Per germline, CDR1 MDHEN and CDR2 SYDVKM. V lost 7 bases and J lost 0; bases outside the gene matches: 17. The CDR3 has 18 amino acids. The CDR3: CASTVTGMVSGMNTEAFF. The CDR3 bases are TGTGCCAGCACAGTGACAGGGATGGTATCGGGCATGAACACTGAAGCTTTCTTT.

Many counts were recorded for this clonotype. The chain's CDR3 is CASSYVPGQGKGAEAFF. CDR3 nucleotide sequence: TGTGCCAGCAGTTACGTCCCGGGACAGGGAAAGGGGGCTGAAGCTTTCTTT. V gene TRBV6-5 combines with J gene TRBJ1-1; 9 positions match TRBD1. Per the germline V gene, CDR1 is MNHEY and CDR2 is SVGAGI. The J segment lost 6 bases and the V segment lost 2 bases, leaving 13 bases of the junction unmatched. The CDR3 sequence is 17 residues long.

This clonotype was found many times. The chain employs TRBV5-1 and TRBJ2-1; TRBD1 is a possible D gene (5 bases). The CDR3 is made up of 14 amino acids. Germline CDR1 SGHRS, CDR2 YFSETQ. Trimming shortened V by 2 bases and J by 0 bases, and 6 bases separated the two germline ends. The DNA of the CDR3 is TGCGCCAGCAGCTTAGGGGACTCCTACAATGAGCAGTTCTTC. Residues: CASSLGDSYNEQFF.